This T cell receptor (beta chain) was documented in a study of blood T cell repertoires in COVID-19. On the study more broadly: From the United States, Italy and Spain came samples of acute and convalescent COVID-19.

In the study's own analysis: From reference gene primer amplification, estimates of nucleated cell counts were derived. Some clones are missing from TCRdb's copy, which holds only in-frame ones; the method was immunoSEQ multiplex PCR. Clone size and V and J calls were adopted from that table, with D and trimming inferred from the DNA. There are roughly 360,000 clones in the sample; approximately 88% occur only once, and more than 0.85% lies in the top ten. The age range of participants was about 18 to 100 years, with residence in about two dozen US areas. Assignment of participants to cohorts was predicated upon participant-reported clinical history. J was trimmed by 6 bases and V by 3 bases; bases with no gene match: 12. This CDR3 is 15 amino acids long. The V gene's germline CDR1 is DFQATT and CDR2 SNEGSKA (reference sequence).

The receptor was isolated from a woman aged 25 to 39 with acute COVID-19. The V and J genes are TRBV20-1 and TRBJ1-2, with TRBD1 matching over 8 bases. The sample comprised PBMCs or T cells enriched from blood (not recorded which). Written as DNA, the CDR3 is TGCAGTGCTAGTGGATTATCAGGGGGCCGGAATGGCTACACCTTC. Translation gives CSASGLSGGRNGYTF.